This entry describes one T cell receptor (beta chain). Here immunoSEQ multiplex PCR was the method, and the copy in TCRdb shows in-frame clones only, minus some. The sample carries about 660,000 clones, roughly 90% recorded once. This record belongs to a study of shared T cell receptors in the human thymus. This CDR3 contains 17 residues. V gave up 2 bases and J gave up 2 bases; unmatched junction bases: 5. Germline lookup yields CDR1 MNHEY and CDR2 SMNVEV (reference sequence). This sample also appeared in a second study, on human thymus T cells. From that report: During corrective heart surgery, resections were taken, and the thymus tissue came from them.

V and J are TRBV27 and TRBJ1-5; 11 nucleotides align to TRBD1. Sequencing used thymocytes. The receptor comes from a boy in the first two years of life with a congenital heart defect. DNA of the CDR3: TGTGCCAGCAGTTTAAGGACAGGGGGCGTTGGCAATCAGCCCCAGCATTTT. Translated: CASSLRTGGVGNQPQHF.